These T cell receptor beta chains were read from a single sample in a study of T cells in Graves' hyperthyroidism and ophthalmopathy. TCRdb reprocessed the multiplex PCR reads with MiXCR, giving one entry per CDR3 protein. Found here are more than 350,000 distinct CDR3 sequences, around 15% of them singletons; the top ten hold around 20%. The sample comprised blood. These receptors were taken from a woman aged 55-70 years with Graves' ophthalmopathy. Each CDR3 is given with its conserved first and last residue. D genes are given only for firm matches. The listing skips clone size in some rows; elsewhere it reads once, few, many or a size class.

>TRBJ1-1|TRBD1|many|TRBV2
TGTGCCAGCAGTACCGGACAGGGTGGGAACACTGAAGCTTTCTTT
CASSTGQGGNTEAFF
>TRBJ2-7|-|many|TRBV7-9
TGTGCCAGCAGCTTACCCCCCGAGGCGCAGTACTTC
CASSLPPEAQYF
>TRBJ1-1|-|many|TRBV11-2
TGTGCCAGCAGCTTAGGTCGTCAAGGAGGAGCGGAAACTGAAGCTTTCTTT
CASSLGRQGGAETEAFF
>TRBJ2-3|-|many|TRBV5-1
TGCGCCAGCAGCTTGGTGGGGAGCCCAGATACGCAGTATTTT
CASSLVGSPDTQYF
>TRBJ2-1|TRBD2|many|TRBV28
TGTGCCAGCAGTTTACAGAGCGGGGGCTCCTACAATGAGCAGTTCTTC
CASSLQSGGSYNEQFF
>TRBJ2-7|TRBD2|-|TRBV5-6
TGTGCCAGCAGCCAAGACAGCGGGAGCGGGTACAATGAGCAGTACTTC
CASSQDSGSGYNEQYF
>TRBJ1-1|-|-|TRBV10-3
TGTGCCATCGCTTCGGGGCTCGTACCCACTGAAGCTTTCTTT
CAIASGLVPTEAFF
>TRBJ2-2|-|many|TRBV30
TGTGCCTGGACGTTTTCCGGGGAGCTGTTTTTT
CAWTFSGELFF
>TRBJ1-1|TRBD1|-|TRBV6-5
TGTGCCAGCAGTTACTCCGGGACAGGGCAGGGTGAAGCTTTCTTT
CASSYSGTGQGEAFF
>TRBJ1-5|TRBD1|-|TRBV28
TGTGCCAGCCGTTACCCGGGACAGGGGGCCCATCAGCCCCAGCATTTT
CASRYPGQGAHQPQHF
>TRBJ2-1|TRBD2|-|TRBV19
TGTGCCAGTAGTATCTCTTCGGGACTAGCGGGAGGGCCCAATGAGCAGTTCTTC
CASSISSGLAGGPNEQFF
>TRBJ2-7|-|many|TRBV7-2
TGTGCCAGCAGCTTAGCGTTCATCCCAGGGGACCTCTACGAGCAGTACTTC
CASSLAFIPGDLYEQYF
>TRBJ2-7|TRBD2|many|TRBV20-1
TGCAGTGCTAGAGATGTCTTGCGGGAGGGCCGCTCCGAGCAGTACTTC
CSARDVLREGRSEQYF
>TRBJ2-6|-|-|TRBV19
TGTGCCAGTAGTATGTCCCTTTGGGGTACCATCCAGGCTGGGGCCAACGTCCTGACTTTC
CASSMSLWGTIQAGANVLTF
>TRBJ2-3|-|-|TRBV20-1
TGCAGTGCTAGTGACCCCAAGAGCACCTCCTGGACGCAGTATTTT
CSASDPKSTSWTQYF
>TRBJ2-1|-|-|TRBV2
TGTGCCAGCAGTGCACAGTTAAATGAGCAGTTCTTC
CASSAQLNEQFF
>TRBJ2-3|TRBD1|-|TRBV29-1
TGCAGCGTTGGACAGGGGGCGACAGATACGCAGTATTTT
CSVGQGATDTQYF
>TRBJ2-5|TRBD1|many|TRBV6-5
TGTGCCAGCAGTTACGGGAACAGGGGGTATCCAGAGACCCAGTACTTC
CASSYGNRGYPETQYF
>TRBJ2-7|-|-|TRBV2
TGTGCCAGCAGTGATGAGAGCTCCTACGAGCAGTACTTC
CASSDESSYEQYF
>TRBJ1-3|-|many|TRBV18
TGTGCCAGCTCACCACCGTCAAACTCTGGAAACACCATATATTTT
CASSPPSNSGNTIYF
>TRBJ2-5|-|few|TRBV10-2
TGCGCCAGCAGTGAGTCCCTGGGTTACAGCTTCGGGGAGACCCAGTACTTC
CASSESLGYSFGETQYF
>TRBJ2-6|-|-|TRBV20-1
TGCAGCGTTTTTTCCCCGTTGGGCCCTGGGGCCAACGTCCTGACTTTC
CSVFSPLGPGANVLTF
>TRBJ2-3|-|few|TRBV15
TGTGCCACCAGCAGAGACGGGGTCACAGATACGCAGTATTTT
CATSRDGVTDTQYF
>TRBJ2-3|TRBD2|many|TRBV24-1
TGTGCCACCAGTGACCGGACTAGCGGACTCACAGATACGCAGTATTTT
CATSDRTSGLTDTQYF
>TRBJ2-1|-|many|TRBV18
TGTGCCAGCTCACAGGAACTAGAGGCTGAGCAGTTCTTC
CASSQELEAEQFF
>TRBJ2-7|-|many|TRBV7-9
TGTGCCAGCAGCTTAGCCGGCAGGTCGCCCTACGAGCAGTACTTC
CASSLAGRSPYEQYF
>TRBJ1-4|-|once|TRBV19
TGTGCCAGTATGGATTGGGGGGCTAATGAAAAACTGTTTTTT
CASMDWGANEKLFF
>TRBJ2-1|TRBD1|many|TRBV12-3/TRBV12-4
TGTGCCAGCAATATTCGGACAGGGCCACAACACAATGAGCAGTTCTTC
CASNIRTGPQHNEQFF